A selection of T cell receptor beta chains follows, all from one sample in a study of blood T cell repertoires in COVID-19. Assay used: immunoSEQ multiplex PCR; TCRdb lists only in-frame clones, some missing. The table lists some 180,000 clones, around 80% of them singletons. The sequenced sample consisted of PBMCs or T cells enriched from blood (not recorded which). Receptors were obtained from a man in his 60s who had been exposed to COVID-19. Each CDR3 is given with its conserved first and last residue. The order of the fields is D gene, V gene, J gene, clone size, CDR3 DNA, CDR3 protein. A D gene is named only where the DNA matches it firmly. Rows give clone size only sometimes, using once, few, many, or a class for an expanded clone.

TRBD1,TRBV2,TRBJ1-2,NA,TGTGCCAGCAGTTCCCTGAGATCAGGGGGCTTGACTGGCTACACCTTC,CASSSLRSGGLTGYTF
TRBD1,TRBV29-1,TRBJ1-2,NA,TGCAGCGTTGAATCGGGGACAGTCTATGGCTACACCTTC,CSVESGTVYGYTF
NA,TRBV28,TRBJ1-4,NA,TGTGCCAGCAGACCCGGGGGGGTTCAGCAAGAAAAACTGTTTTTT,CASRPGGVQQEKLFF
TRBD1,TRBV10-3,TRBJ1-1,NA,TGTGCCATCAGGAATGACAGGGGAGACACTGAAGCTTTCTTT,CAIRNDRGDTEAFF
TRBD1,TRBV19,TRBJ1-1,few,TGTGCCAGTAGTGTCTCCAGGGGGCTATCTGAAGCTTTCTTT,CASSVSRGLSEAFF
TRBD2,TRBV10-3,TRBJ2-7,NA,TGTGCCATCAGTGAGTCGGGACTAGCCTACGAGCAGTACTTC,CAISESGLAYEQYF
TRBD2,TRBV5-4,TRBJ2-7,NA,TGTGCCAGCAGCCGGACTAGCGGGAGATACGAGCAGTACTTC,CASSRTSGRYEQYF
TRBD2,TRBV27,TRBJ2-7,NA,TGTGCCAGCAGTCGAAACCAACCGTCGGCGGGAGGGTACGAGCAGTACTTC,CASSRNQPSAGGYEQYF
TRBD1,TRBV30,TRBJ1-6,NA,TGTGCCTGGAGGAGCCGTGGACAGGGAAATTCACCCCTCCACTTT,CAWRSRGQGNSPLHF
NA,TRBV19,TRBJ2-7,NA,TGTGCCAGTAGTATAGTACTCAACAGGGCGTACGAGCAGTACTTC,CASSIVLNRAYEQYF
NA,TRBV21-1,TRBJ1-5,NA,TGTGCCAGCAACTTGGGCTCGGGGGGCAATCAGCCCCAGCATTTT,CASNLGSGGNQPQHF
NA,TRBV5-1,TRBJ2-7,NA,TGCGCCAGCAGCTTGTCTGGGGGAGGTCTCTACGAGCAGTACTTC,CASSLSGGGLYEQYF
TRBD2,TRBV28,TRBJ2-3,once,TGTGCCAGCAGTCCCCCTAGCGGGAGCGCAGATACGCAGTATTTT,CASSPPSGSADTQYF
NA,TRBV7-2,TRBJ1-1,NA,TGTGCCAGCAGCCCCCCCTTTCGTGCTGAAGCTTTCTTT,CASSPPFRAEAFF
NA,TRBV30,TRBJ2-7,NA,TGTGCCTGGAACGAGGGAGTACCCCCCTACGAGCAGTACTTC,CAWNEGVPPYEQYF
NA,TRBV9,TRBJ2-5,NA,TGTGCCAGCAGCGTAGGAGTGGGGGGAGAGACCCAGTACTTC,CASSVGVGGETQYF
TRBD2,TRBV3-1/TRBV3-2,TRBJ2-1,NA,TGTGCCAGCAGCCCCGGTCTAGCGGGGTTTCGGAATGAGCAGTTCTTC,CASSPGLAGFRNEQFF
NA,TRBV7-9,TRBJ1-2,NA,TGTGCCAGCAGCTCTCATCAGGGGAATGGCTACACCTTC,CASSSHQGNGYTF
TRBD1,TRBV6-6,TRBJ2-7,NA,TGTGCCAGCAGTTCCCTACAGGGGTCCTCCGAGCAGTACTTC,CASSSLQGSSEQYF
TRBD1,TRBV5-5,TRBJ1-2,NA,TGTGCCAGCAGCCCCGGACAGGGGGCATATGGCTACACCTTC,CASSPGQGAYGYTF
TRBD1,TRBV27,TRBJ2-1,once,TGTGCCAGCACCAGGACAGGCCACAATGAGCAGTTCTTC,CASTRTGHNEQFF
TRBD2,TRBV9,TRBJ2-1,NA,TGTGCCAGCAGCGCTAGCGGCTCATACAATGAGCAGTTCTTC,CASSASGSYNEQFF
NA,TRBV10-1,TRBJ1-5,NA,TGCGCCAGCAGTGATGGAGGGGCCCCGAGGCCCCAGCATTTT,CASSDGGAPRPQHF
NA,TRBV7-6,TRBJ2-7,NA,TGTGCCAGCAGCTTAGTGGGCGCAGGGCAGGGGAACGAGCAGTACTTC,CASSLVGAGQGNEQYF
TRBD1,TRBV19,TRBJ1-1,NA,TGTGCCAGCAACTCGCAGGGGGAACGAGGAGCTTTCTTT,CASNSQGERGAFF
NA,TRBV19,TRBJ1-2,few,TGTGCCAGTAGTACGCAGGGTAACTATGGCTACACCTTC,CASSTQGNYGYTF
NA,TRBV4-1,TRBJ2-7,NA,TGCGCCAGCAGCCAAGAATTTACAGGATCCTACGAGCAGTACTTC,CASSQEFTGSYEQYF
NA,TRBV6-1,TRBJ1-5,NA,TGTGCCAGCAGTGGTTGGGCAGGGACTTTTAGCAATCAGCCCCAGCATTTT,CASSGWAGTFSNQPQHF
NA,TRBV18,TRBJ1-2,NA,TGTGCCAGCTCACCAGAGGCATATGGCTACACCTTC,CASSPEAYGYTF
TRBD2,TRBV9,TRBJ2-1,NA,TGTGCCAGCAGCCCATCAGCGGCCGCGGGAGACTGGGAGCAGTTCTTC,CASSPSAAAGDWEQFF
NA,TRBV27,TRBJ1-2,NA,TGTGCCAGCAGTCCCAGTGTGGGGCTTTTCTATGGCTACACCTTC,CASSPSVGLFYGYTF
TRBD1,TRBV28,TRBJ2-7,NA,TGTGCCAGCAGTCCGATCACCGGGACAGGGGCCTACGAGCAGTACTTC,CASSPITGTGAYEQYF
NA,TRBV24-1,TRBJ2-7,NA,TGTGCCACCAGTGATGGACAGAACTACGAGCAGTACTTC,CATSDGQNYEQYF
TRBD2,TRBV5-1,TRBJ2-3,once,TGCGCCAGCAGCAGGGGACTAGCGGGAGGAATGAATACGCAGTATTTT,CASSRGLAGGMNTQYF
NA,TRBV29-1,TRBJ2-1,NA,TGCAGCGTTGCGAGGGACTACAATGAGCAGTTCTTC,CSVARDYNEQFF
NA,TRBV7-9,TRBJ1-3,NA,TGTGCCAGCAGCCCGAACAGGGTGGGTGGAAACACCATATATTTT,CASSPNRVGGNTIYF
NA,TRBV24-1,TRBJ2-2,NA,TGTGCCACCAGTGATCCGGACTACCCGAACACCGGGGAGCTGTTTTTT,CATSDPDYPNTGELFF
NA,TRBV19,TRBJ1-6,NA,TGTGCCACCCGCGGTGGCAGCTCCTATAATTCACCCCTCCACTTT,CATRGGSSYNSPLHF
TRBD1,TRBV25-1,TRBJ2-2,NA,TGTGCCAGCAGTGAGGTAGGCAGGGGGCATGGCACCGGGGAGCTGTTTTTT,CASSEVGRGHGTGELFF
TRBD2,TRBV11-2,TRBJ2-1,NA,TGTGCCAGCAGTTCCGGGACTAGCGGCTACAATGAGCAGTTCTTC,CASSSGTSGYNEQFF
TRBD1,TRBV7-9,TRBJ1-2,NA,TGTGCCAGCAGCTTTGACAGGGCTGACTATGGCTACACCTTC,CASSFDRADYGYTF
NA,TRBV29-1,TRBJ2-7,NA,TGCAGCGTTGTTCAGGGGCCCTCCTACGAGCAGTACTTC,CSVVQGPSYEQYF
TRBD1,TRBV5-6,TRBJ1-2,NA,TGTGCCAGCAGCTTGGAGCGGGGGACAGTTTCAAACTATGGCTACACCTTC,CASSLERGTVSNYGYTF
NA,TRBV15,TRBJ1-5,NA,TGTGCCACCAGCAGAGACTATCAGCCCCAGCATTTT,CATSRDYQPQHF
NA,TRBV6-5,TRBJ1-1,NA,TGTGCCAGCACCCTCAGGGTTCTGAACACTGAAGCTTTCTTT,CASTLRVLNTEAFF
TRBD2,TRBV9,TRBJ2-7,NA,TGTGCCAGCAGCTTAACCGGGACTAGCAACTCCGAGCAGTACTTC,CASSLTGTSNSEQYF
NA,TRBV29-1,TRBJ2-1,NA,TGCAGCGTTGACGACAGGCCCTACAATGAGCAGTTCTTC,CSVDDRPYNEQFF
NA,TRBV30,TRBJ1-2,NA,TGTGCGACGGGGAGGGGTTTTGGCTACACCTTC,CATGRGFGYTF